These 6 T cell receptor beta chains originate from one sample sequenced in a study of OX40 agonist ivuxolimab in advanced cancers. Assay used: immunoSEQ multiplex PCR; TCRdb lists only in-frame clones, some missing. Here the sample spans around 37,000 clones, 83% being singletons. The sample in question was CD4+ or CD8+ T cells sorted from blood, obtained in a trial of the OX40 agonist ivuxolimab. These receptor sequences come from an adult with an advanced solid tumor such as melanoma, head and neck, liver or kidney cancer.

The genes are TRBV4-2 and TRBJ1-5; 7 bases match TRBD1. Germline CDR1 reads LGHNA; CDR2 reads YNFKEQ. This CDR3 region has 17 residues. The junction had 5 bases not matched to a gene; V was cut back by 0 bases and J by 0 bases. CDR3 in DNA: TGTGCCAGCAGCCAAGAGGCGACAGGGTCTAGCAATCAGCCCCAGCATTTT. Its protein is CASSQEATGSSNQPQHF.

The chain uses TRBV27 and TRBJ2-3; possible D gene TRBD2, 6 bases. The CDR3 contains 13 residues. The V and J ends lost 3 bases and 5 bases respectively, with 9 bases between them. Per the germline V gene, CDR1 is MNHEY and CDR2 is SMNVEV (reference sequence). CDR3 sequence (DNA): TGTGCCAGCAGTTTCGGGGGTAGAGATACGCAGTATTTT. This gives the protein CASSFGGRDTQYF.

V is TRBV7-8 and J is TRBJ2-1; a weak D match, TRBD1 (5 bases). Germline CDR1 reads SGHVS; CDR2 reads FQNEAQ. With 5 bases removed from V and 1 base from J, the gap between germline ends came to 9 bases. This CDR3 region has 14 residues. The DNA for the CDR3 is TGTGCCAGCAGCCTACAGGAGTCCTACAATGAGCAGTTCTTC. It codes for CASSLQESYNEQFF.

In DNA form, the CDR3 reads TGTGCCAGCAGCCAAAAGGGGGCGCCGGATGGCTACACCTTC. Protein sequence: CASSQKGAPDGYTF. The chain recombines TRBV4-2 with TRBJ1-2; TRBD1 agrees at 7 bases. CDR1 is LGHNA, CDR2 YNFKEQ, per germline. There are 14 residues in the CDR3. V lost 2 bases and J lost 6; bases outside the gene matches: 6.

This chain uses TRBV27 with TRBJ1-5; TRBD1 matches 7 bases. Per germline, CDR1 MNHEY and CDR2 SMNVEV (reference sequence). This CDR3 has 14 residues. With V trimmed by 8 bases and J by 0 bases, 4 bases remained unmatched. DNA of the CDR3: TGTGCCAGCTCCCACAGGGGTAGCAATCAGCCCCAGCATTTT. It yields the protein CASSHRGSNQPQHF.

The chain joins TRBV19 to TRBJ2-7; TRBD1 might be the D (5 bases). The V gene's germline CDR1 is LNHDA and CDR2 SQIVND (reference sequence). This CDR3 is 14 amino acids long. V lost 0 bases to trimming and J lost 5 bases, with 11 bases between them. The DNA of the CDR3 is TGTGCCAGTAGTATAGAAGTCAGGGCGGACGAGCAGTACTTC. Its protein is CASSIEVRADEQYF.